The source of this TCR beta chain is a study of T cells in Graves' hyperthyroidism and ophthalmopathy. Findings and caveats of the study: Through a model of 13 V-J features, ophthalmopathy was separated from stable hyperthyroidism.

RNA transcripts were the template for amplifying TCR beta CDR3 regions. First-round RT-PCR of the TCR CDR3 relied on the HTBI primer set. One entry per CDR3 protein, called by TCRdb with MiXCR from the multiplex PCR reads. Among about 400,000 distinct CDR3 sequences listed, 14% to 15% were seen once. CDR3 length: 16 residues. Germline assignment: CDR1 LNHNV and CDR2 YYDKDF (reference sequence). Trimming at V came to 7 bases and at J to 2 bases, leaving 10 bases not matched to a gene. Investigators excluded patients with uncontrolled infection, other autoimmune disease, pregnancy or lactation. This clonotype was found many times. The antigen remains unidentified.

Sequencing was carried out using blood. The chain recombines TRBV15 with TRBJ2-1, with TRBD2 matching 8 bases. The TCR comes from a man younger than 30 with Graves' ophthalmopathy. The chain's CDR3 is CATTLVAGGAYNEQFF. The DNA for the CDR3 is TGTGCCACCACCCTGGTGGCGGGAGGAGCCTACAATGAGCAGTTCTTC. The full variable domain, in which reference TRBV15 and TRBJ2-1 provide the parts outside the CDR3, is DAMVIQNPRYQVTQFGKPVTLSCSQTLNHNVMYWYQQKSSQAPKLLFHYYDKDFNNEADTPDNFQSRRPNTSFCFLDIRSPGLGDTAMYLCATTLVAGGAYNEQFFGPGTRLTVL.